This TCR beta chain stems from a study of T cells in Graves' hyperthyroidism and ophthalmopathy. Amplified TCR beta CDR3 regions derived from RNA transcripts. HTBI primers were used for first-round RT-PCR of the TCR CDR3. TCRdb redid the calling of the multiplex PCR reads with MiXCR, one entry per CDR3 protein. The data show approximately 700,000 distinct CDR3 sequences, roughly 46% seen once. This CDR3 has 12 amino acids. V was trimmed by 2 bases and J by 12 bases, leaving 14 bases between them. CDR1 and CDR2 from the germline V gene are SNHLY and FYNNEI. The sample taken for sequencing was peripheral blood or thyroid tissue (not recorded which). The rearrangement uses TRBV2 and TRBJ2-7, with D possibly TRBD2 on 6 matching bases. The receptor's source is an adult man with Graves' disease, either hyperthyroidism or ophthalmopathy (not recorded which). The CDR3 nucleotides are TGTGCCAGCAGTGAATCCGTGAGCGGGCGGTACTTC. Translated: CASSESVSGRYF.